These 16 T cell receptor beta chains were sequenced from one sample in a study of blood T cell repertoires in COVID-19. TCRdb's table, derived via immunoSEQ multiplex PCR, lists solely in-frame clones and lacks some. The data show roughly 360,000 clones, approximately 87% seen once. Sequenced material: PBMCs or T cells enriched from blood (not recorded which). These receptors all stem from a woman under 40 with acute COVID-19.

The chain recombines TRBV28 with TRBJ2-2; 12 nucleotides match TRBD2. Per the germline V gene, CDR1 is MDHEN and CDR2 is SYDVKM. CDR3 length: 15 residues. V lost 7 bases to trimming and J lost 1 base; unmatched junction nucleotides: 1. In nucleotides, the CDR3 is TGTGCCAGCAAACTAGCGGGGGGGAACACCGGGGAGCTGTTTTTT. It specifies CASKLAGGNTGELFF.

CDR3 residues: CASSSTPGGGYEQYF. The CDR3, as DNA: TGTGCCAGCAGCTCCACGCCAGGGGGAGGCTACGAGCAGTACTTC. This sequence joins TRBV9 and TRBJ2-7; possibly TRBD1 for D (7 bases). The germline gives CDR1 SGDLS, CDR2 YYNGEE. The CDR3 contains 15 residues. Between the trimmed V and J ends, which lost 4 bases and 3 bases, there was a span of 17 bases.

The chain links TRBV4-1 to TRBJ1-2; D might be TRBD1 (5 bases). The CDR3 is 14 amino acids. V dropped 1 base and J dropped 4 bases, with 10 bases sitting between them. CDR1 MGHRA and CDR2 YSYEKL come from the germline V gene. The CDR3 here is CASSQGRGSYGYTF. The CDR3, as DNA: TGCGCCAGCAGCCAAGGGAGGGGTTCCTATGGCTACACCTTC.

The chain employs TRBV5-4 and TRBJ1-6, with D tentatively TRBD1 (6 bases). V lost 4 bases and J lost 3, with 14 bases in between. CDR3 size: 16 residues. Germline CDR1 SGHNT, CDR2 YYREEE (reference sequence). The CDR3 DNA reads TGTGCCAGCAGCAGAGACGGACAGCTCTATAATTCACCCCTCCACTTT. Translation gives CASSRDGQLYNSPLHF. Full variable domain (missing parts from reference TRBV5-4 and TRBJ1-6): ETGVTQSPTHLIKTRGQQVTLRCSSQSGHNTVSWYQQALGQGPQFIFQYYREEENGRGNFPPRFSGLQFPNYSSELNVNALELDDSALYLCASSRDGQLYNSPLHFGNGTRLTVT.

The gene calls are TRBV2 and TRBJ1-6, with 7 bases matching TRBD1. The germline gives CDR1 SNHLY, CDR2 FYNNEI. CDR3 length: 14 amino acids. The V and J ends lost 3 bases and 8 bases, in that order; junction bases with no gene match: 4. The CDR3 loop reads CASSETGRDSPLHF. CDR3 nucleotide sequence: TGTGCCAGCAGTGAGACAGGGCGGGATTCACCCCTCCACTTT.

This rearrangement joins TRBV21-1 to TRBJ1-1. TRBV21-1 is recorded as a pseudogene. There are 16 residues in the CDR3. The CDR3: CASSKVGGGRRTEAFF. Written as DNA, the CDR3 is TGTGCCAGCAGCAAAGTTGGGGGGGGGCGCAGGACTGAAGCTTTCTTT.

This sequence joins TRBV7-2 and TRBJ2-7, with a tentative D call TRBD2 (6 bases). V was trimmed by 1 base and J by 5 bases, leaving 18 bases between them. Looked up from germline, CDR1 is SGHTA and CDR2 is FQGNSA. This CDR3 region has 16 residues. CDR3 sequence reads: CASSLVGLAAGNEQYF. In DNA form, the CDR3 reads TGTGCCAGCAGCTTAGTCGGGCTCGCGGCGGGGAACGAGCAGTACTTC.

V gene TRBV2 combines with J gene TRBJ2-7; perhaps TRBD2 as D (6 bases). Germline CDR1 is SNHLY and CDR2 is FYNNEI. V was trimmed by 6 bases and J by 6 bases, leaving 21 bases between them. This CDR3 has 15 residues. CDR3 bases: TGTGCCAGCAGAATCGATCCCGGGAGTCCATCCGAGCAGTACTTC. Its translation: CASRIDPGSPSEQYF. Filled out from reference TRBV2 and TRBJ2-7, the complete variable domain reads EPEVTQTPSHQVTQMGQEVILRCVPISNHLYFYWYRQILGQKVEFLVSFYNNEISEKSEIFDDQFSVERPDGSNFTLKIRSTKLEDSAMYFCASRIDPGSPSEQYFGPGTRLTVT.

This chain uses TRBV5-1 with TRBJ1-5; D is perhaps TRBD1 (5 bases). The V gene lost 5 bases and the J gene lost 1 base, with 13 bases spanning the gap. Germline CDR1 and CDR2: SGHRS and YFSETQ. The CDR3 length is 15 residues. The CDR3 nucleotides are TGCGCCAGCAGTCCTTCAGGGCAGAGCAATCAGCCCCAGCATTTT. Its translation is CASSPSGQSNQPQHF.

CDR3 bases: TGCGCCAGCAGCCCTAGAGGACTAGTCCCCAATGAGCAGTTCTTC. It is translated as CASSPRGLVPNEQFF. J is TRBJ2-1 and V is TRBV5-1, with 7 bases fitting TRBD2. J was trimmed by 6 bases and V by 4 bases; bases with no gene match: 10. CDR1 is SGHRS, CDR2 YFSETQ, per germline. The CDR3 totals 15 residues.

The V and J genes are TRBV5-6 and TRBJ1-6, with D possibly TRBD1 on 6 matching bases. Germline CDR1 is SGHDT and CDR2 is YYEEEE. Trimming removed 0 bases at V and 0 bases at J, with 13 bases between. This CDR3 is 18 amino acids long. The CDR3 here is CASSLEGGMSSYNSPLHF. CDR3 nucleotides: TGTGCCAGCAGCTTGGAGGGGGGGATGAGCTCCTATAATTCACCCCTCCACTTT.

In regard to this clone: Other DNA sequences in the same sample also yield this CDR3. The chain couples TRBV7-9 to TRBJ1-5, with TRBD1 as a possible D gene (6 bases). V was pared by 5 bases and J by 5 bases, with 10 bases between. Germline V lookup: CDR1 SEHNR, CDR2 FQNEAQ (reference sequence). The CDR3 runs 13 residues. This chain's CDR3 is CASSPQGDQPQHF. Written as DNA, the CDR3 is TGTGCCAGCAGCCCACAGGGAGATCAGCCCCAGCATTTT.

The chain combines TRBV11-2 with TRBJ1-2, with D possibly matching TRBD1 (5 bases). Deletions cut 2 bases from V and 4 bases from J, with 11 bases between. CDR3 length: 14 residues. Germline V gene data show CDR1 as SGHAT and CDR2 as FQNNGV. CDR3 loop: CASSLRGTGYGYTF. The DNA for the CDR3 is TGTGCCAGCAGCTTAAGGGGCACCGGCTATGGCTACACCTTC. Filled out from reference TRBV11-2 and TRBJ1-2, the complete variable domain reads EAGVAQSPRYKIIEKRQSVAFWCNPISGHATLYWYQQILGQGPKLLIQFQNNGVVDDSQLPKDRFSAERLKGVDSTLKIQPAKLEDSAVYLCASSLRGTGYGYTFGSGTRLTVV.

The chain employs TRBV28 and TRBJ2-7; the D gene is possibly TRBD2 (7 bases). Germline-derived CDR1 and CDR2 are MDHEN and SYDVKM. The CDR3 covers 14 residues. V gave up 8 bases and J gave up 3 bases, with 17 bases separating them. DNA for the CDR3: TGTGCCAGCGGCGGGGGCTCTACCATCTACGAGCAGTACTTC. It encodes CASGGGSTIYEQYF.

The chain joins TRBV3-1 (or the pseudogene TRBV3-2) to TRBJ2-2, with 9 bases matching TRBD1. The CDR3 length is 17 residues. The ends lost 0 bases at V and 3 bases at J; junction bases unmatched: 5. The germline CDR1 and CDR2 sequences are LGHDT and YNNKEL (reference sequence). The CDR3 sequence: CASSQESGQGYTGELFF. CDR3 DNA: TGTGCCAGCAGCCAAGAAAGTGGACAGGGGTACACCGGGGAGCTGTTTTTT.

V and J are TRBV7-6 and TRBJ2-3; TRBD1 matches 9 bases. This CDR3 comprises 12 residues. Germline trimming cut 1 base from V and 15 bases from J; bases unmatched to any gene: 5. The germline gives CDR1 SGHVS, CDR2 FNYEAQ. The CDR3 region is CASSLGDRAKYF. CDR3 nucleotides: TGTGCCAGCAGCTTAGGGGACAGGGCCAAATATTTT.